This T cell receptor beta chain was sequenced in a study of beta chain features in type 1 diabetes (dated by TCRdb to 2017 to 2018). Looking at the study overall: Mean age, gender distribution, total cell number and subset yield did not differ between patients and healthy donors. A total of about 110 million sorted cells were examined across all samples, and the number of cells per subset was strongly correlated with RNA yield. The study compared TCRB repertoires of sorted circulating CD4+ T cell subsets between recently diagnosed type 1 diabetes patients and matched healthy donors. Naive and central memory subsets were obtained from all 30 or so donors, but regulatory and stem cell-like memory subsets were isolated from only 8 patients and 8 healthy donors.

Summary of the overall study and its limitations: Patients with type 1 diabetes made fewer insertions and deleted more nucleotides at VDJ recombination sites, implying thymic rearrangement abnormalities. Shorter templates might have been favored by PCR, but patient and control samples were amplified and corrected together, so both groups would have been affected equally by any skew. Because cDNA was sequenced instead of genomic DNA, highly expressing activated cells could be over-represented, though the groups showed no difference in activation or CD3 levels. Naive, central memory and regulatory TCRB repertoires appeared more similar among patients than among healthy donors. HLA sub-analyses involved small numbers of individuals, so any influence of HLA type on TCRB rearrangement remained unresolved. Type 1 diabetes patients showed a moderate but significant shortening of TCRB CDR3 length in all four CD4+ subsets.

In regard to this clone: Its binding antigen is unknown. Base-call qualities are not available, and no considerably larger clone is one nucleotide away.

The germline V gene specifies SGHRS as CDR1 and YFSETQ as CDR2. V is shortened by 5 bases, J by 4 bases, and the region joining them spans 19 bases. The CDR3 starts with the cysteine, ends with the phenylalanine, and has 17 residues. Of all the DNA, just the CDR3 is kept, 51 bases in frame from base 1. The entire amount of isolated RNA was reverse transcribed using the High Capacity cDNA Reverse Transcription Kit, so the sequenced TCRB transcripts were expressed ones. Naive, central memory and regulatory T cell samples underwent deep immunoSEQ sequencing, averaging about 3.57 million total reads per sample. Sorted cells were lysed in RLT buffer, and RNA was extracted using DNase-treated RNeasy Micro or Mini kits according to cell number. To prevent cross-contamination, each cell subset was processed individually, whereas patient and healthy donor samples were processed jointly. The immunoSEQ multiplex PCR was used to amplify TCRB sequences from cDNA, yielding 87-bp fragments that span the CDR3 region. The amplicons were sequenced using the Illumina HiSeq platform. The source study handled its data this way. Synthetic template baselines were used to correct PCR bias computationally, reads within Hamming distance 2 were collapsed together, and singletons that could not be merged were discarded. Reads were aligned against IMGT to assign V, D and J genes, CDR3 length and insertions or deletions at six rearrangement sites. Within each subset, clonotype counts were normalized to sorted cell number, after which true diversity and Gini coefficients were computed with the tcR R package. Repertoire sharing was quantified using the overlap coefficient calculated on TCRB nucleotide sequences. Out-of-frame TCRB sequences from naive cells were analyzed to stand in for the pre-selection repertoire. TCRdb mirrors the immuneACCESS table, restricted to in-frame sequences. Some clones are absent from its copies; in checked studies, under half trace to an unresolved V gene, and the reason for the others is unknown. The V and J calls and the clone size are those of that table, but D and trimming were determined from the DNA. This sample holds 300,000 to 450,000 clones; roughly a fifth were observed only once. The ten largest clones add up to approximately 0.041% of the sample.

Each donor gave one peripheral blood draw, about 110 mL on average, collected into heparinised tubes. Naive, central memory, regulatory and stem cell-like memory CD4+ T cells were sorted on a BD FACSAria II using a panel including CD45RO, CCR7, CD25, CD127, CD95 and CD27. All sorted populations exceeded 95% purity. Right away, PBMCs were isolated by Lymphoprep density gradient centrifugation and were stained directly, with no culture step. So that batch effects would be minimized, each experiment stained and sorted samples in pairs, pairing one healthy donor with one patient. The receptor comes from a woman younger than 30 in good health. Recombination connected TRBV5-1 to TRBJ2-6; the D region possibly corresponds to TRBD1 (6 bases align). Input material: naive CD4+ T cells from blood. The sample's cell subset or site label is to be understood as: true naive CD4+ T cells. The CDR3: CASSSGTRGDGANVLTF. The sequenced DNA: TGCGCCAGCAGTTCCGGAACCAGGGGAGACGGGGCCAACGTCCTGACTTTC.